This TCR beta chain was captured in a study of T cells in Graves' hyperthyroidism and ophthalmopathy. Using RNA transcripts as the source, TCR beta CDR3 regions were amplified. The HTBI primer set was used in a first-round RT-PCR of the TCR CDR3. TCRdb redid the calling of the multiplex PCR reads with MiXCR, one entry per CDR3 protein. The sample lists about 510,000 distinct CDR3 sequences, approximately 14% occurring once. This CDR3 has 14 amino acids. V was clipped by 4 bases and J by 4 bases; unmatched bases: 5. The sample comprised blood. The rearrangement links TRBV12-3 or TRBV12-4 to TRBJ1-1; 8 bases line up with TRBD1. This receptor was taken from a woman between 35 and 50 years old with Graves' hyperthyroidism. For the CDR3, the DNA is TGTGCCAGCAGTTACAGGGGGTCCCCCACTGAAGCTTTCTTT. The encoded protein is CASSYRGSPTEAFF.